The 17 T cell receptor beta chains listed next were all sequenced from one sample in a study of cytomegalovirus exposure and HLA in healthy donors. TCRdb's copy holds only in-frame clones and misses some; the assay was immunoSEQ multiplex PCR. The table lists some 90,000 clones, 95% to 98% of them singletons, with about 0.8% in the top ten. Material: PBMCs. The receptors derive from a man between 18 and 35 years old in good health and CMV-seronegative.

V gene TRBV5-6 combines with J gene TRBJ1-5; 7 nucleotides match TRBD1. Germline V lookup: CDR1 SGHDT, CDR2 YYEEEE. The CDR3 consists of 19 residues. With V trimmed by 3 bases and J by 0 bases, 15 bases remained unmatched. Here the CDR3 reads CASSSGLDREGYSNQPQHF. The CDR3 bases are TGTGCCAGCAGCTCAGGGCTTGACAGGGAAGGATATAGCAATCAGCCCCAGCATTTT.

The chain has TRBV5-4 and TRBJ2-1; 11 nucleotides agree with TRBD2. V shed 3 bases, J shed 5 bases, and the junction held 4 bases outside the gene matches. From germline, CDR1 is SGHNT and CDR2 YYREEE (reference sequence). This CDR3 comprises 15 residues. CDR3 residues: CASSSGTSGNNEQFF. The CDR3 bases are TGTGCCAGCAGCTCGGGGACTAGCGGTAACAATGAGCAGTTCTTC.

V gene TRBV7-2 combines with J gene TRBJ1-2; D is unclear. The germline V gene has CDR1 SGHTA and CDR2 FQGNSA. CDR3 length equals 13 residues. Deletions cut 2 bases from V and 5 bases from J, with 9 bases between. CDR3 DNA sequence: TGTGCCAGCAGCTTACCGGGAGCTTATGGCTACACCTTC. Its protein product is CASSLPGAYGYTF.

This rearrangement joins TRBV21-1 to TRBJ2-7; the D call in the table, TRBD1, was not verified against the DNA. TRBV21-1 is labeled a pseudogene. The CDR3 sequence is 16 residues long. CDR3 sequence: CASSKDRGTPSYEQYV. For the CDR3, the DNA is TGTGCCAGCAGCAAAGACAGGGGTACCCCCTCCTACGAGCAGTACGTC.

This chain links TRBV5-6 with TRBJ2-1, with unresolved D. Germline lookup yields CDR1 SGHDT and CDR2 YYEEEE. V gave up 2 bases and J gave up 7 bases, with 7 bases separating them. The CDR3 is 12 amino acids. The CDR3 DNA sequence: TGTGCCAGCAGCTTCGAGGAAAATGAGCAGTTCTTC. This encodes CASSFEENEQFF.

The CDR3 region has the DNA TGCAGCGTTGAGATCAGGAAGGATGGCTACACCTTC. Translating it yields CSVEIRKDGYTF. J is TRBJ1-2 and V is TRBV29-1; D gene unclear. V lost 3 bases, J lost 6 bases, and 11 bases lay in between. The CDR3 length is 12 residues. Germline V CDR1 and CDR2: SQVTM, ANQGSEA.

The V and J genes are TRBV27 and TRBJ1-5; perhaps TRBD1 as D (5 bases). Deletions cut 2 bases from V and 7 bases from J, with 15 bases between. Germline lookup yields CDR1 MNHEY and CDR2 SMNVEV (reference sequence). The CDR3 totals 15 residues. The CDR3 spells CASSLGTELRQPQHF. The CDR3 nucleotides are TGTGCCAGCAGTTTAGGGACTGAGCTAAGACAGCCCCAGCATTTT.

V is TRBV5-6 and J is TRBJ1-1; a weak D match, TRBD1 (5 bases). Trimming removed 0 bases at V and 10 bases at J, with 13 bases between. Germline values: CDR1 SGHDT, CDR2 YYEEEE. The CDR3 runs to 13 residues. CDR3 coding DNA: TGTGCCAGCAGCTTGGTAAGGGCCGGGGGAGCTTTCTTT. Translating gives CASSLVRAGGAFF.

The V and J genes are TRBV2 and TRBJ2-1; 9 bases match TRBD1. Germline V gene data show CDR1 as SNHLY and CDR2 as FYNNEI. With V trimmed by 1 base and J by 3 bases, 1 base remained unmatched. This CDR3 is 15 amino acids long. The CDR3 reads CASSEGQGGYNEQFF. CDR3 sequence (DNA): TGTGCCAGCAGTGAAGGACAGGGGGGCTACAATGAGCAGTTCTTC.

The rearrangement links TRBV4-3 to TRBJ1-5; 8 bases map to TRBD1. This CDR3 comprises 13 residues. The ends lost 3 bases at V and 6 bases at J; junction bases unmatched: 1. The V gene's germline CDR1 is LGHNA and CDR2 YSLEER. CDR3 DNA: TGCGCCAGCAGCCAGGACAGGGTTCAGCCCCAGCATTTT. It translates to CASSQDRVQPQHF.

This CDR3 reads CASSSARAPGNTIYF. For the CDR3, the DNA is TGTGCCAGCAGTTCCGCCAGGGCTCCTGGAAACACCATATATTTT. V and J are TRBV27 and TRBJ1-3; D might be TRBD1 (5 bases). CDR1 and CDR2 from the germline V gene are MNHEY and SMNVEV (reference sequence). Trimming cost V 4 bases and J 2 bases, with 12 bases left between them. The CDR3 length is 15 residues.

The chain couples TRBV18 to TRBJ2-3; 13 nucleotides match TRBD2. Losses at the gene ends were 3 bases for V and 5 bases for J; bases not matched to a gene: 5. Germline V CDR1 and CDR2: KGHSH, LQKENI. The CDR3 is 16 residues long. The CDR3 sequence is CASSPWTSGSLDTQYF. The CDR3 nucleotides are TGTGCCAGCTCACCCTGGACTAGCGGGAGCCTAGATACGCAGTATTTT. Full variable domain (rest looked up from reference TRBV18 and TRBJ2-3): NAGVMQNPRHLVRRRGQEARLRCSPMKGHSHVYWYRQLPEEGLKFMVYLQKENIIDESGMPKERFSAEFPKEGPSILRIQQVVRGDSAAYFCASSPWTSGSLDTQYFGPGTRLTVL.

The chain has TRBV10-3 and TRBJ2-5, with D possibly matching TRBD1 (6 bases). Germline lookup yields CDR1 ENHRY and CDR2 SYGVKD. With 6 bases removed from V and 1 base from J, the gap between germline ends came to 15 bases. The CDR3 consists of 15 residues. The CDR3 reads CAIRNRDTAQETQYF. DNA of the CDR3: TGTGCCATCAGGAACCGGGACACAGCCCAAGAGACCCAGTACTTC.

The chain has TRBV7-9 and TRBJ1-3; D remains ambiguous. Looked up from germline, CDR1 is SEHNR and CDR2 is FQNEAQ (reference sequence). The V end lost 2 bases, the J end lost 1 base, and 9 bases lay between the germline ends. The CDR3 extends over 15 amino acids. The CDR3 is CASSLLSGSGNTIYF. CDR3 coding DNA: TGTGCCAGCAGCTTATTGTCGGGATCTGGAAACACCATATATTTT. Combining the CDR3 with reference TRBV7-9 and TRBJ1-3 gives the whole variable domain DTGVSQNPRHKITKRGQNVTFRCDPISEHNRLYWYRQTLGQGPEFLTYFQNEAQLEKSRLLSDRFSAERPKGSFSTLEIQRTEQGDSAMYLCASSLLSGSGNTIYFGEGSWLTVV.

CDR3 sequence: CASSEGAYTGELFF. The CDR3 nucleotides read TGTGCCAGCAGTGAAGGGGCGTATACCGGGGAGCTGTTTTTT. The gene calls are TRBV25-1 and TRBJ2-2; TRBD1 is a possible D gene (5 bases). CDR3 length: 14 amino acids. Germline V gives CDR1 MGHDK, CDR2 SYGVNS. Trimming left V 2 bases short and J 5 bases short, with 9 bases between.

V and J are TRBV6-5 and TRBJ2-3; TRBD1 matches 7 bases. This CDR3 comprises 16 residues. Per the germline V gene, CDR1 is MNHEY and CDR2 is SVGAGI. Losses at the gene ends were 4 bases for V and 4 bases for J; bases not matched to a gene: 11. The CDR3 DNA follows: TGTGCCAGCAGTTCCCCTTCTACAGGGGTCGCAGATACGCAGTATTTT. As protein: CASSSPSTGVADTQYF.

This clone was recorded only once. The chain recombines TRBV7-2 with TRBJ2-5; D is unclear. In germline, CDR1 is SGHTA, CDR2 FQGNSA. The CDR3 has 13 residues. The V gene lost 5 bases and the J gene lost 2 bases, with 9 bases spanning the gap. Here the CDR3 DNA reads TGTGCCAGCAGCGCGGAGCGACAAGAGACCCAGTACTTC. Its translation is CASSAERQETQYF.